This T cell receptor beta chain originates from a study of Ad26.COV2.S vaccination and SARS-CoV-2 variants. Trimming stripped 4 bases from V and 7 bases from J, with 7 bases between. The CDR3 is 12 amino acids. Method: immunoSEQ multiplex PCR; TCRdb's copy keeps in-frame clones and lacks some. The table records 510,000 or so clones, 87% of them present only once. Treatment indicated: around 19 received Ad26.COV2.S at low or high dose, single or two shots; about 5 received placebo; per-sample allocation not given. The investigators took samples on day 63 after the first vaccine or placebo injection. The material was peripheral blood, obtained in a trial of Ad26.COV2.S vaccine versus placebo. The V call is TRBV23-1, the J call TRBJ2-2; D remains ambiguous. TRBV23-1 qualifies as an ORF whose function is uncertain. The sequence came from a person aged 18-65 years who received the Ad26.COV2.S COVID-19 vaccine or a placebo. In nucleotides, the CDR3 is TGCGCCAGCAGTCCCCTTGTCGGGGAGCTGTTTTTT. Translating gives CASSPLVGELFF.